This is a list of T cell receptor beta chains from one sample in a study of CD8 T cells in Susac syndrome. MiXCR was run by TCRdb on the immunoSEQ multiplex PCR reads, yielding one entry per CDR3 protein. The sample shows roughly 190,000 distinct CDR3 sequences, approximately 96% of them seen only once. Sequenced: CD4+ T cells from PBMCs. Source of these receptors: a human donor with Susac syndrome. The CDR3 runs from the conserved cysteine through the conserved F or W. Rows may omit the clone size; those that give it use once, few, many or a size class.

v_gene,abundance,j_gene,CDR3aa
TRBV9,-,TRBJ2-4,CASSGPGNIQYF
TRBV20-1,-,TRBJ1-5,CSAAGTGRDQPQHF
TRBV9,-,TRBJ2-3,CASSSTPLAGVADTQYF
TRBV6-5,once,TRBJ2-2,CASSPWDRNTGELFF
TRBV4-2,-,TRBJ1-2,CASSQENGGYTF
TRBV3-1,-,TRBJ2-5,CASSQTGQGKETQYF
TRBV5-4,-,TRBJ1-2,CASSLEGLGYGYTF
TRBV5-1,-,TRBJ1-5,CASSLGTADNQPQHF
TRBV9,-,TRBJ2-3,CASSVVGDRGADTQYF
TRBV5-1,-,TRBJ1-4,CASSPGGGGIEKLFF
TRBV20-1,-,TRBJ2-5,CSADTGIKETQYF
TRBV6-5,-,TRBJ1-6,CASKARNSPLHF
TRBV20-1,-,TRBJ1-2,CSAYGPHDGYTF
TRBV7-8,once,TRBJ1-5,CASSAYGTNQPQHF
TRBV25-1,-,TRBJ1-2,CASTPPGQADGYTF
TRBV15,-,TRBJ1-5,CATSRPGAGNQPQHF
TRBV6-5,-,TRBJ2-2,CASSYGTVVTGELFF
TRBV5-1,-,TRBJ1-2,CASSLVLDYGYTF
TRBV25-1,-,TRBJ1-6,CASSREVDNSPLHF
TRBV6-2/TRBV6-3,-,TRBJ2-1,CASRASGVDEQFF
TRBV25-1,-,TRBJ2-2,CASRRLTGELFF
TRBV20-1,-,TRBJ2-1,CSARRDIRPWEQFF
TRBV30,once,TRBJ2-3,CACLPSGVTDTQYF
TRBV23-1,-,TRBJ2-7,CASSRRSRDRGYYEQYF
TRBV7-3,-,TRBJ2-1,CASSYLAGGFDEQFF
TRBV2,-,TRBJ2-2,CASRGGGVVAGELFF
TRBV5-1,-,TRBJ2-3,CASSLGSGGTQYF
TRBV7-3,-,TRBJ1-2,CASNPPLQGSYTF
TRBV20-1,-,TRBJ2-3,CSARVSGGAWTDTQYF
TRBV6-2/TRBV6-3,-,TRBJ1-5,CASTTSNQPQHF
TRBV20-1,-,TRBJ2-7,CSAIRFGNSYEQYF
TRBV7-3,-,TRBJ2-1,CASSLGLAGEVEQFF
TRBV20-1,-,TRBJ1-2,CSGLLGHGYTF
TRBV5-1,-,TRBJ1-5,CASSLGGQDQPQHF
TRBV29-1,-,TRBJ1-5,CSVGSLNQPQHF
TRBV12-3/TRBV12-4,once,TRBJ1-1,CASRETGTGNTEAFF
TRBV24-1,-,TRBJ2-1,CATSGGGSSYNEQFF
TRBV20-1,-,TRBJ2-3,CSASYQGRDTQYF
TRBV5-6,-,TRBJ2-5,CASSLAGSGGTLKETQYF
TRBV24-1,-,TRBJ2-1,CATSDLKYNNEQFF
TRBV9,once,TRBJ2-5,CASSVRLDQETQYF
TRBV19,-,TRBJ2-5,CASSLTGLSQETQYF
TRBV19,-,TRBJ1-6,CASGVDRDNSPLHF
TRBV12-3/TRBV12-4,-,TRBJ2-3,CASSLDRGDGTDTQYF
TRBV20-1,-,TRBJ2-5,CSAVLSLGETQYF
TRBV10-3,once,TRBJ2-1,CAISEGSSGVLREQFF
TRBV18,-,TRBJ2-3,CASSLRTGDYGTDTQYF
TRBV7-9,-,TRBJ2-5,CASSSGGHQETQYF
TRBV6-6,-,TRBJ1-1,CASSYWDTPVSTEAFF
TRBV7-9,-,TRBJ2-2,CASSREVSTGELFF
TRBV29-1,-,TRBJ1-6,CSVRDRGNSPLHF
TRBV10-1,-,TRBJ1-6,CASSTGIGSDLHF